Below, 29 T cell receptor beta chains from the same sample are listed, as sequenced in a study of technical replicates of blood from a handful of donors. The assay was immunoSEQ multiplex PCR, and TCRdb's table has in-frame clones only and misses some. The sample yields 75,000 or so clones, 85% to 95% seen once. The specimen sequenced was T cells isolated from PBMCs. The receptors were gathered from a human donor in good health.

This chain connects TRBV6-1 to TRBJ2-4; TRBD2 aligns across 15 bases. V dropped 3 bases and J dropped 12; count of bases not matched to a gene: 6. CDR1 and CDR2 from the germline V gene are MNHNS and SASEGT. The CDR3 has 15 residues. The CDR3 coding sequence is TGTGCCAGCAGTGATAGGACTAGCGGGAGGGTGAATCAGTACTTC. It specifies CASSDRTSGRVNQYF.

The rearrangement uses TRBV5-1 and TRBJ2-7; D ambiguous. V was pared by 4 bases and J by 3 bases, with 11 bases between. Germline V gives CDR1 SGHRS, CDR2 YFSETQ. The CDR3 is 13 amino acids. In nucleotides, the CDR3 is TGCGCCAGCAGCCCCTCCCTAGTCTACGAGCAGTACTTC. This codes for CASSPSLVYEQYF.

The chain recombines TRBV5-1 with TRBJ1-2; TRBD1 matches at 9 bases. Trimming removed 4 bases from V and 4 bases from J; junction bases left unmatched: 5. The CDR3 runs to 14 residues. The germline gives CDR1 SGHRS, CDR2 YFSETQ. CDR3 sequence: CASSPPGQGYGYTF. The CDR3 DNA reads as TGCGCCAGCAGCCCCCCGGGACAGGGCTATGGCTACACCTTC.

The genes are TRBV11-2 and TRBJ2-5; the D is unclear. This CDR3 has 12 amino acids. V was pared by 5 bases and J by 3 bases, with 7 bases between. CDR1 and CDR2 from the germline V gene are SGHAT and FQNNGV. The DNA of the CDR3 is TGTGCCAGCAGCCGTACAAAAGAGACCCAGTACTTC. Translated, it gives CASSRTKETQYF. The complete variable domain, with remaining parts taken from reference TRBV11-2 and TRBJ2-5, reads EAGVAQSPRYKIIEKRQSVAFWCNPISGHATLYWYQQILGQGPKLLIQFQNNGVVDDSQLPKDRFSAERLKGVDSTLKIQPAKLEDSAVYLCASSRTKETQYFGPGTRLLVL.

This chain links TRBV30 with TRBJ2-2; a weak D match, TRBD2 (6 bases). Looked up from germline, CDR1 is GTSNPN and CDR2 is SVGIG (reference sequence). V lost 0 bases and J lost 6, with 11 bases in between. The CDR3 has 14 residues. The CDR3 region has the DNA TGTGCCTGGAGTGTATCCGGGAGTCCCGGGGAGCTGTTTTTT. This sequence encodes CAWSVSGSPGELFF.

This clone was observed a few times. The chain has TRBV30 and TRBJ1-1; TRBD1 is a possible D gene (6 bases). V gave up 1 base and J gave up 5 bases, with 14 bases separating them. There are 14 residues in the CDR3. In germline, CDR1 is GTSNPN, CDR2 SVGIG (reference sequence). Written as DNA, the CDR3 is TGTGCCTGGAGTGGCCAGGGGAAGTGGACTGAAGCTTTCTTT. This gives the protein CAWSGQGKWTEAFF.

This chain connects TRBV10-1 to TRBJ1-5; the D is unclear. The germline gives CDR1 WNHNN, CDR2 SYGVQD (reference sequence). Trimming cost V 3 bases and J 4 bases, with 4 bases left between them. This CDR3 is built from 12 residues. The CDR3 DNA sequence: TGCGCCAGCAGTGACGGGAATCAGCCCCAGCATTTT. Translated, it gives CASSDGNQPQHF.

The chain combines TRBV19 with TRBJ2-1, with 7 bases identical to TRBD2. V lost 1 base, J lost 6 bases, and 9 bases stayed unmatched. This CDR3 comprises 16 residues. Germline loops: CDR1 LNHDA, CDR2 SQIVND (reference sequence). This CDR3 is CASSIVGAGSGNEQFF. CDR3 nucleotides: TGTGCCAGTAGTATAGTAGGAGCGGGGTCTGGCAATGAGCAGTTCTTC. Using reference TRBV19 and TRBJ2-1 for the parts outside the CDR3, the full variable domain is DGGITQSPKYLFRKEGQNVTLSCEQNLNHDAMYWYRQDPGQGLRLIYYSQIVNDFQKGDIAEGYSVSREKKESFPLTVTSAQKNPTAFYLCASSIVGAGSGNEQFFGPGTRLTVL.

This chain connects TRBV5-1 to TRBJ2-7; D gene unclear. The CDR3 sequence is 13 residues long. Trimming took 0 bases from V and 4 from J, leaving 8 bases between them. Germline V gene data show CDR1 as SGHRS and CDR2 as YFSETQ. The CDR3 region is CASSLEYWYEQYF. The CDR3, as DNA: TGCGCCAGCAGCTTGGAGTACTGGTACGAGCAGTACTTC.

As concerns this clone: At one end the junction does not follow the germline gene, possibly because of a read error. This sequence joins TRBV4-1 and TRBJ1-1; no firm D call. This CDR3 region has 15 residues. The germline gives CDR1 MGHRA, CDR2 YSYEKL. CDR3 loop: CASSQGSVGNSEAFF. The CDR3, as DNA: TGCGCCAGCAGCCAAGGATCGGTCGGGAACTCTGAAGCTTTCTTT.

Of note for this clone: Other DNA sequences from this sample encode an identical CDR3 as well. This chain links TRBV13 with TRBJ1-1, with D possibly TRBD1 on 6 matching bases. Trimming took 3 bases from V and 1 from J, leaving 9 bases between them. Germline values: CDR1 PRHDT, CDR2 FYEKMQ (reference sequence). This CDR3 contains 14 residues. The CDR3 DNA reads TGTGCCAGCAGCTTTAGACAGGAGAACACTGAAGCTTTCTTT. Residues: CASSFRQENTEAFF.

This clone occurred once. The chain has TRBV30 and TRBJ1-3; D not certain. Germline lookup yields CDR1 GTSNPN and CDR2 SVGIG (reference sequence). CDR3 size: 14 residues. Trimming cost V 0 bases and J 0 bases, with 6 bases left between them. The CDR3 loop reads CAWSVTVSGNTIYF. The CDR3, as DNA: TGTGCCTGGAGTGTAACGGTCTCTGGAAACACCATATATTTT.

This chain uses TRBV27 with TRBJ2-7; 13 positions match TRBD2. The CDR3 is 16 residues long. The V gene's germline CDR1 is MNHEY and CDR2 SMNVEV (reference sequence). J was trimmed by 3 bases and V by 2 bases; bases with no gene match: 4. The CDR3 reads CASSLRGLAGDYEQYF. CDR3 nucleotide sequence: TGTGCCAGCAGTTTACGAGGACTAGCGGGAGACTACGAGCAGTACTTC.

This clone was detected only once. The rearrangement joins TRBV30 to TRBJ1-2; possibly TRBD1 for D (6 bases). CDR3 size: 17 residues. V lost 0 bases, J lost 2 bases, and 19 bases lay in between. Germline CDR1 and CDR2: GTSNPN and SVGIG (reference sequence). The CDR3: CAWSVTATGQHNYGYTF. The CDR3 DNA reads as TGTGCCTGGAGTGTAACCGCCACAGGACAGCACAACTATGGCTACACCTTC.

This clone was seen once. CDR3 nucleotide sequence: TGTGCCAGCAGCACCCGAAGTACGGGAGGGCTACGAGATACGCAGTATTTT. Its translation: CASSTRSTGGLRDTQYF. This chain joins TRBV9 and TRBJ2-3; TRBD2 matches at 8 bases. V was pared by 4 bases and J by 5 bases, with 15 bases of the junction left unmatched. The CDR3 has 17 amino acids. Germline V gene sequence: CDR1 SGDLS, CDR2 YYNGEE.

CDR3 bases: TGTGCCAGCACCAGCGGGAGGGTTAGCACCGGGGAGCTGTTTTTT. Encoded protein: CASTSGRVSTGELFF. The V and J genes are TRBV9 and TRBJ2-2; 10 bases match TRBD2. CDR3 size: 15 residues. V trimming: 6 bases; J trimming: 4 bases; junction bases outside the gene matches: 6. Germline V CDR1 and CDR2: SGDLS, YYNGEE.

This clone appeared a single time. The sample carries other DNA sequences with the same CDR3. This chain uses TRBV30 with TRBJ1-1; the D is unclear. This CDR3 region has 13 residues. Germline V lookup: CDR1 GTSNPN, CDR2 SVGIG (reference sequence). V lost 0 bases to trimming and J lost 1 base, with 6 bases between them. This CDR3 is CAWSVAGNTEAFF. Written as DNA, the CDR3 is TGTGCCTGGAGTGTAGCAGGGAACACTGAAGCTTTCTTT.

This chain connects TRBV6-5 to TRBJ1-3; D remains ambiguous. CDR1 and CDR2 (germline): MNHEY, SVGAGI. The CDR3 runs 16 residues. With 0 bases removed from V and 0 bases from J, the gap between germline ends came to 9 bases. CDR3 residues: CASSYSMSSSGNTIYF. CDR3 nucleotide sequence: TGTGCCAGCAGTTACTCGATGTCCAGCTCTGGAAACACCATATATTTT.

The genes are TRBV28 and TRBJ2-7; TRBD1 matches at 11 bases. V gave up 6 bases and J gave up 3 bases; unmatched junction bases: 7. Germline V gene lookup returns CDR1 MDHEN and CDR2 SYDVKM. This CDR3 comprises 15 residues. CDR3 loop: CASSPRGQGGYEQYF. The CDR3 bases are TGTGCCAGCAGCCCCCGGGGACAGGGGGGCTACGAGCAGTACTTC. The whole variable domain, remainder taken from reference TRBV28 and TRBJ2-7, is DVKVTQSSRYLVKRTGEKVFLECVQDMDHENMFWYRQDPGLGLRLIYFSYDVKMKEKGDIPEGYSVSREKKERFSLILESASTNQTSMYLCASSPRGQGGYEQYFGPGTRLTVT.

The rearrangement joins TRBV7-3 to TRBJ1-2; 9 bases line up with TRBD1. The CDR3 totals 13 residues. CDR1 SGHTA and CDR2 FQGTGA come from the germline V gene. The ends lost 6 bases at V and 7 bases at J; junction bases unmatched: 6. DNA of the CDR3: TGTGCCAGCAGTTACACAGGGGGCTTTGGCTACACCTTC. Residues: CASSYTGGFGYTF.

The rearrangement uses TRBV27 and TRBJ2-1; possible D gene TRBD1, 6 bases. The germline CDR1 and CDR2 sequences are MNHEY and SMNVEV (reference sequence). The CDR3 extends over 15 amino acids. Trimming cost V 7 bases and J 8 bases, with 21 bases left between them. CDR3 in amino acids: CASNDPGAGYHEQFF. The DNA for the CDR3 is TGTGCCAGCAACGATCCAGGGGCCGGTTACCATGAGCAGTTCTTC.

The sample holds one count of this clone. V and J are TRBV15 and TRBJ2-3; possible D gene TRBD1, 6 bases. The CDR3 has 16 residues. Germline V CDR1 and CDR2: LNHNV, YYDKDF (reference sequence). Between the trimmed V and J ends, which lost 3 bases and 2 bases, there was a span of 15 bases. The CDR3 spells CATSRAGVPTTDTQYF. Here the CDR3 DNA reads TGTGCCACCAGCAGGGCAGGGGTACCTACCACAGATACGCAGTATTTT. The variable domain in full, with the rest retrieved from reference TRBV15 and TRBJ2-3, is DAMVIQNPRYQVTQFGKPVTLSCSQTLNHNVMYWYQQKSSQAPKLLFHYYDKDFNNEADTPDNFQSRRPNTSFCFLDIRSPGLGDTAMYLCATSRAGVPTTDTQYFGPGTRLTVL.

The CDR3 reads CAWSVLSGFYNEQFF. The DNA for the CDR3 is TGTGCCTGGAGTGTACTAAGCGGGTTTTACAATGAGCAGTTCTTC. The chain couples TRBV30 to TRBJ2-1; TRBD2 is a possible D gene (6 bases). Germline assignment: CDR1 GTSNPN and CDR2 SVGIG (reference sequence). Trimming stripped 0 bases from V and 4 bases from J, with 13 bases between. CDR3 length: 15 residues.

The CDR3 DNA is TGTGCCTGGCATGAGGAACCCAACACTGAAGCTTTCTTT. Amino acid sequence: CAWHEEPNTEAFF. This sequence joins TRBV30 and TRBJ1-1; D uncertain. This CDR3 has 13 amino acids. Germline V gives CDR1 GTSNPN, CDR2 SVGIG (reference sequence). The germline V and J ends were trimmed by 5 bases and 2 bases, with 12 bases remaining between them.

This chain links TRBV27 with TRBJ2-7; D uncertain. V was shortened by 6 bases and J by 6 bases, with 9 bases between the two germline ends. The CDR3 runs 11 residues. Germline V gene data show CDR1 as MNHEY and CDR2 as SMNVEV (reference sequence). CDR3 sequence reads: CASRARGEQYF. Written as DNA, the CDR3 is TGTGCCAGCAGAGCCCGTGGCGAGCAGTACTTC.

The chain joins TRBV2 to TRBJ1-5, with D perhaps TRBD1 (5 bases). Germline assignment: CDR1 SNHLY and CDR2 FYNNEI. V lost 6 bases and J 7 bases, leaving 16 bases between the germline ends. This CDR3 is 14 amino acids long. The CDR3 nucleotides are TGTGCCAGCAGCGACAGCTTACATCAGCAGCCCCAGCATTTT. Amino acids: CASSDSLHQQPQHF.

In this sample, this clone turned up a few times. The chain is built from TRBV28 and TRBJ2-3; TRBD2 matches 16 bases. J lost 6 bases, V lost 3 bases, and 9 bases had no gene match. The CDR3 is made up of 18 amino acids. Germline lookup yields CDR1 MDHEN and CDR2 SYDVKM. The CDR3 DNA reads TGTGCCAGCAGTTTCGCCTCGGGACTAGCGGGAGGGGGGGATACGCAGTATTTT. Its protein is CASSFASGLAGGGDTQYF.

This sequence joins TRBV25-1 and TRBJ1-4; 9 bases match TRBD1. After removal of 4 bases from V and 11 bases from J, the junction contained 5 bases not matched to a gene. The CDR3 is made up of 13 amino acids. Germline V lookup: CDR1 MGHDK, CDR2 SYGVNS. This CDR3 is CASSGAQGAKLFF. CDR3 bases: TGTGCCAGCAGTGGCGCACAGGGGGCCAAACTGTTTTTT.

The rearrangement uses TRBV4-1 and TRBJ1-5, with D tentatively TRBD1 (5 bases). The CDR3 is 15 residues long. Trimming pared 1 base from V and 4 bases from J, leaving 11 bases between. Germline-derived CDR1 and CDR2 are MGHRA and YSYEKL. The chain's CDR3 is CASSQVAGGNQPQHF. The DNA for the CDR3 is TGCGCCAGCAGCCAAGTAGCCGGGGGAAATCAGCCCCAGCATTTT.